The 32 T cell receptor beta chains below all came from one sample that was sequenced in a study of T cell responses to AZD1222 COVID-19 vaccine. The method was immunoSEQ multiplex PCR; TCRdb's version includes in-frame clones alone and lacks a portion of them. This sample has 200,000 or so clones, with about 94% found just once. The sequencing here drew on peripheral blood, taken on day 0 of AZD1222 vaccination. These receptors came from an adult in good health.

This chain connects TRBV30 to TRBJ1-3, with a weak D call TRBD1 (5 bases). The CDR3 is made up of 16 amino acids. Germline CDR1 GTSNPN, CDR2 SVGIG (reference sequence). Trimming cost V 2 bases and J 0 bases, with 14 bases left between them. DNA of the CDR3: TGTGCCTGGAGTCCCCCGGGACTGAGCTCTGGAAACACCATATATTTT. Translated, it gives CAWSPPGLSSGNTIYF. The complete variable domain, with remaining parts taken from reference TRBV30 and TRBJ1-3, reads SQTIHQWPATLVQPVGSPLSLECTVEGTSNPNLYWYRQAAGRGLQLLFYSVGIGQISSEVPQNLSASRPQDRQFILSSKKLLLSDSGFYLCAWSPPGLSSGNTIYFGEGSWLTVV.

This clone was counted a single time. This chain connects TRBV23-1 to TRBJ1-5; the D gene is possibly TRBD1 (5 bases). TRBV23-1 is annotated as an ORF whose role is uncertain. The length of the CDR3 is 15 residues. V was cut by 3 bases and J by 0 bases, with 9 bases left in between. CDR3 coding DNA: TGCGCCAGCAGTCAGACAGCAAATAGCAATCAGCCCCAGCATTTT. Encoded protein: CASSQTANSNQPQHF.

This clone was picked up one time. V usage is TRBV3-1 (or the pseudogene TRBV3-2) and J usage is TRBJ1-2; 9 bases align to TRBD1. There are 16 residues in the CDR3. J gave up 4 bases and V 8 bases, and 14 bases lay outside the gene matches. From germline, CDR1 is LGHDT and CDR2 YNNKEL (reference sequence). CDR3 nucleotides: TGTGCCAGCCGGGGACAGGGCCCACCGGCCCTCTATGGCTACACCTTC. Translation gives CASRGQGPPALYGYTF.

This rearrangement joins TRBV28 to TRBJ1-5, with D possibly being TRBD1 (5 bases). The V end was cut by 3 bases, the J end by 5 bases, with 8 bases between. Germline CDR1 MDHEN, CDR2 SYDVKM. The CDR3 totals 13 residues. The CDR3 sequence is CASSFRGDQPQHF. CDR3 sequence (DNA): TGTGCCAGCAGTTTTAGGGGAGATCAGCCCCAGCATTTT.

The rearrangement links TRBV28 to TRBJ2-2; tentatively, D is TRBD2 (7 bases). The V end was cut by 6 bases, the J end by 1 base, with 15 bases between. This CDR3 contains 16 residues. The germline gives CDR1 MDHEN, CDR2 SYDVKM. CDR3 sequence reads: CASSPRGRENTGELFF. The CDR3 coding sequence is TGTGCCAGCAGCCCGCGGGGGCGGGAGAACACCGGGGAGCTGTTTTTT.

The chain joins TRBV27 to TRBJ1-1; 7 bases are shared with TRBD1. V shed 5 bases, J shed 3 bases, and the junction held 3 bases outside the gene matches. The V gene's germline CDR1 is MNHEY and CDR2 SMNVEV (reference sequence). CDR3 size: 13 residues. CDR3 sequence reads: CASSLTGYTEAFF. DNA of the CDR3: TGTGCCAGCAGTCTGACAGGGTACACTGAAGCTTTCTTT.

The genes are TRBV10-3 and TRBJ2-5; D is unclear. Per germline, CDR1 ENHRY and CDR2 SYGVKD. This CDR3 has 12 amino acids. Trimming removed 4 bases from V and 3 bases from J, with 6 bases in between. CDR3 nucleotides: TGTGCCATCAGTGTGAGCAAAGAGACCCAGTACTTC. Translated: CAISVSKETQYF.

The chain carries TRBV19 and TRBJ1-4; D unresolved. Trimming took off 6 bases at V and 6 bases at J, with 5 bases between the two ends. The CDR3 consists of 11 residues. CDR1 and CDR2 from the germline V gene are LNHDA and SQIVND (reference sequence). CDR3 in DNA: TGTGCCAGTAGAAACGATGAAAAACTGTTTTTT. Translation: CASRNDEKLFF.

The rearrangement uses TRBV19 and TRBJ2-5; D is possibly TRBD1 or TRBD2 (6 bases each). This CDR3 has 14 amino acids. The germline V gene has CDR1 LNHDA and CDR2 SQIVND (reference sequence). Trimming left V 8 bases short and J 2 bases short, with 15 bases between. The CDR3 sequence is CASLGGPPQETQYF. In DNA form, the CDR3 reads TGTGCCAGTCTTGGGGGGCCCCCACAAGAGACCCAGTACTTC.

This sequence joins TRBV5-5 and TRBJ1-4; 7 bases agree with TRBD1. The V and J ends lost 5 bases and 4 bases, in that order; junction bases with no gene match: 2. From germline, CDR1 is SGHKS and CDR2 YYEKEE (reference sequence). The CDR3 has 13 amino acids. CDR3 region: CASRGQRNEKLFF. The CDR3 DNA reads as TGTGCCAGCAGGGGACAGCGTAATGAAAAACTGTTTTTT. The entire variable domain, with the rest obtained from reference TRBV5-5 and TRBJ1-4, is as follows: DAGVTQSPTHLIKTRGQQVTLRCSPISGHKSVSWYQQVLGQGPQFIFQYYEKEERGRGNFPDRFSARQFPNYSSELNVNALLLGDSALYLCASRGQRNEKLFFGSGTQLSVL.

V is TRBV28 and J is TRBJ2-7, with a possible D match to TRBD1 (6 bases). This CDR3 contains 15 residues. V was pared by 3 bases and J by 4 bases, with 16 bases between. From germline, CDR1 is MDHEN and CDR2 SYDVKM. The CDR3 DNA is TGTGCCAGCAGTTTCGTCGCAGGGGCGAAATACGAGCAGTACTTC. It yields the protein CASSFVAGAKYEQYF.

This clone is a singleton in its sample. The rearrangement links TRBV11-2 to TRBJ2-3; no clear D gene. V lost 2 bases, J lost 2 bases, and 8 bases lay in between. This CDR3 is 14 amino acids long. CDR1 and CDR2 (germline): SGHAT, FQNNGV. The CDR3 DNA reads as TGTGCCAGCAGCTTACTACGGACCACAGATACGCAGTATTTT. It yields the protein CASSLLRTTDTQYF.

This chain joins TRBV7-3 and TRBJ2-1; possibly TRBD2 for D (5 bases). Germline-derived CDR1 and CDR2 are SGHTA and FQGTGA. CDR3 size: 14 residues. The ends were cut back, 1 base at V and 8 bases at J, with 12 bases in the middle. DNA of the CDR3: TGTGCCAGCAGCTTAATCAGCAATAGCGATGAGCAGTTCTTC. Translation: CASSLISNSDEQFF.

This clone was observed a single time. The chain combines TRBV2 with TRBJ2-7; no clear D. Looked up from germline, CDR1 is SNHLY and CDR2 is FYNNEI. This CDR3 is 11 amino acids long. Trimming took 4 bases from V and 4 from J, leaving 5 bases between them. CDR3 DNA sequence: TGTGCCAGCAGTGCGGTGTACGAGCAGTACTTC. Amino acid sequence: CASSAVYEQYF.

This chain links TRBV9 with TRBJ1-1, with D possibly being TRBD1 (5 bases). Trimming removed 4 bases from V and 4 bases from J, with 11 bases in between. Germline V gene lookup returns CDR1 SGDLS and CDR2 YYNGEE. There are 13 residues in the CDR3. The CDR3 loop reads CASSKEGSTEAFF. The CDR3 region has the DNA TGTGCCAGCAGCAAGGAGGGGAGCACTGAAGCTTTCTTT.

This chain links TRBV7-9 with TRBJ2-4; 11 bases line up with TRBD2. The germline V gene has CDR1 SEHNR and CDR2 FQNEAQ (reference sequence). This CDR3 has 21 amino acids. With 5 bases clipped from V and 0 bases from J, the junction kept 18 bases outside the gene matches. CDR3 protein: CASSRGLAGGRSQVAKNIQYF. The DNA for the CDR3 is TGTGCCAGCAGCAGGGGATTAGCGGGAGGGCGGAGCCAGGTAGCCAAAAACATTCAGTACTTC.

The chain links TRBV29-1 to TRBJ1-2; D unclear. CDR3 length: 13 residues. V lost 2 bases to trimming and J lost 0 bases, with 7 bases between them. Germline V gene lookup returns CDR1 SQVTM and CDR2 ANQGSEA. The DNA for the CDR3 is TGCAGCGTTGAACCCCTAACTAACTATGGCTACACCTTC. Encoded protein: CSVEPLTNYGYTF.

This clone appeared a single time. CDR3 protein: CASTRLNTEAFF. CDR3 DNA sequence: TGTGCCAGCACTCGGCTGAACACTGAAGCTTTCTTT. The chain employs TRBV6-5 and TRBJ1-1; D unresolved. The CDR3 is made up of 12 amino acids. Trimming cost V 7 bases and J 0 bases, with 6 bases left between them. Germline V gives CDR1 MNHEY, CDR2 SVGAGI.

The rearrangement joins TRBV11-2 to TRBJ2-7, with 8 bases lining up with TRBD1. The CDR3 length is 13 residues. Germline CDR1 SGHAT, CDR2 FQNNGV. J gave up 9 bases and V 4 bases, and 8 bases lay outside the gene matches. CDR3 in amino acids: CASSYGQGRGQYF. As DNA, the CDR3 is TGTGCCAGCAGCTATGGACAGGGCAGAGGGCAGTACTTC.

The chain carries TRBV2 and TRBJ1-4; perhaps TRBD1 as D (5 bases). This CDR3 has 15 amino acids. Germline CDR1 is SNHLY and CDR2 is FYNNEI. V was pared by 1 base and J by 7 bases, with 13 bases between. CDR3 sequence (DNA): TGTGCCAGCAGTGAAGGGGGGGAATTTGGTGAAAAACTGTTTTTT. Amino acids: CASSEGGEFGEKLFF.

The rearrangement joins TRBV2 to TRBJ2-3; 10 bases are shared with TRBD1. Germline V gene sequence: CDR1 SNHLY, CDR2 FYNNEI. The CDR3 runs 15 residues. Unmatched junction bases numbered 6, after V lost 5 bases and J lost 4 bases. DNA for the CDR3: TGTGCCAGCAGTACCGACAGGGGGCGATCAGATACGCAGTATTTT. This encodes CASSTDRGRSDTQYF.

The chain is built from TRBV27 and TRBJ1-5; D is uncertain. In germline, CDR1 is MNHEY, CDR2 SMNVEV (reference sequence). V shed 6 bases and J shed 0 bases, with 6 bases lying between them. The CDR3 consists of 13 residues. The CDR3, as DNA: TGTGCCAGCAGAGTTGATAGCAATCAGCCCCAGCATTTT. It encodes CASRVDSNQPQHF.

CDR3 protein: CASSFTGSAEAFF. The CDR3 coding sequence is TGTGCCAGCAGTTTCACAGGGTCCGCTGAAGCTTTCTTT. J is TRBJ1-1 and V is TRBV6-5; a possible D gene is TRBD1 (6 bases). Germline CDR1 reads MNHEY; CDR2 reads SVGAGI. The CDR3 runs 13 residues. The ends were cut back, 4 bases at V and 6 bases at J, with 12 bases in the middle.

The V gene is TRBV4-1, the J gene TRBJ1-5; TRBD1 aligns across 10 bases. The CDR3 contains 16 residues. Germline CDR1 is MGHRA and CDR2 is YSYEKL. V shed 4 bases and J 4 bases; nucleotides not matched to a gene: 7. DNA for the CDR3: TGCGCCAGCAGCCCCTTACCGGGACAGGGGAATCAGCCCCAGCATTTT. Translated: CASSPLPGQGNQPQHF.

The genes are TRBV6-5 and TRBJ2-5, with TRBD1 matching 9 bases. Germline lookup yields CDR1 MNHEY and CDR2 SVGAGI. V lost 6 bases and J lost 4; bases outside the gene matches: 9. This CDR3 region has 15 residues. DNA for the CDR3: TGTGCCAGCAGCCCCTGGACAGGGGAGGGAGAGACCCAGTACTTC. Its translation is CASSPWTGEGETQYF.

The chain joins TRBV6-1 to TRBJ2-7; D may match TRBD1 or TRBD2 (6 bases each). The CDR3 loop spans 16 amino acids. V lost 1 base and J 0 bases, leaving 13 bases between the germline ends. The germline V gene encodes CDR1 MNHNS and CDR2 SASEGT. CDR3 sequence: CASSEDGGLPSYEQYF. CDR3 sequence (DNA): TGTGCCAGCAGTGAAGATGGGGGGCTTCCCTCCTACGAGCAGTACTTC.

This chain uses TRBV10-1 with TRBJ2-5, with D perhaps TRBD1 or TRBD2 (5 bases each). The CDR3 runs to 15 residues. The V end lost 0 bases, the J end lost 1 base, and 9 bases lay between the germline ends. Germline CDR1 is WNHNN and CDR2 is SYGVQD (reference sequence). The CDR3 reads CASSESRGSQETQYF. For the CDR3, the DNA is TGCGCCAGCAGTGAGTCTCGGGGCTCCCAAGAGACCCAGTACTTC.

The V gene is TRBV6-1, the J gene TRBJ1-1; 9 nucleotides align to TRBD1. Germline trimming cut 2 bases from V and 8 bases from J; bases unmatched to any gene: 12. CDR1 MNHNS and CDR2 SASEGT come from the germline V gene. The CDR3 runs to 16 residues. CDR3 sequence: CASSEFLGTGSREAFF. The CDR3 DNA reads TGTGCCAGCAGTGAATTCCTCGGGACAGGGTCTAGGGAAGCTTTCTTT.

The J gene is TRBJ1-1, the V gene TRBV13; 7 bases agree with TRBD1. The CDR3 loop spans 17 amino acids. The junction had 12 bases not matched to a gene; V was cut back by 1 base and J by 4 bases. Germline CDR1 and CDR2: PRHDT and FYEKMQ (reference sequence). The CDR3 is CASSLVEGARFLTEAFF. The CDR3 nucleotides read TGTGCCAGCAGCTTAGTAGAGGGGGCCCGTTTTCTCACTGAAGCTTTCTTT. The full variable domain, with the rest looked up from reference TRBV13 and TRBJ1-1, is AAGVIQSPRHLIKEKRETATLKCYPIPRHDTVYWYQQGPGQDPQFLISFYEKMQSDKGSIPDRFSAQQFSDYHSELNMSSLELGDSALYFCASSLVEGARFLTEAFFGQGTRLTVV.

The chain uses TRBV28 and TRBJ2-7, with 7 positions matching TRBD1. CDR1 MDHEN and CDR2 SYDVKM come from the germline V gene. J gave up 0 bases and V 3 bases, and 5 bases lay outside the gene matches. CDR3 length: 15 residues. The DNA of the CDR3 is TGTGCCAGCAGTTTGGAACAGGGGAGCTCCTACGAGCAGTACTTC. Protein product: CASSLEQGSSYEQYF.

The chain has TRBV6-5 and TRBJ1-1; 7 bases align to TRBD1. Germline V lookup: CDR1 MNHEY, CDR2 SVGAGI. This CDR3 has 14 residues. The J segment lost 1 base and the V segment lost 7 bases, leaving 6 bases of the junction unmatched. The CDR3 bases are TGTGCCAGCACCTTGACAGGGAAGAACACTGAAGCTTTCTTT. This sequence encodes CASTLTGKNTEAFF.

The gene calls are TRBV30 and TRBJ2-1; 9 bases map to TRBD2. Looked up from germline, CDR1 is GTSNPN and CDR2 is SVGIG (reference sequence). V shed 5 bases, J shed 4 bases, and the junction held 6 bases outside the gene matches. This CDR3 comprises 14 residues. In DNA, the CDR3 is TGTGCCTGGGGACTAGCGAACCTTTACAATGAGCAGTTCTTC. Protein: CAWGLANLYNEQFF. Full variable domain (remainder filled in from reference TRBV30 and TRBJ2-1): SQTIHQWPATLVQPVGSPLSLECTVEGTSNPNLYWYRQAAGRGLQLLFYSVGIGQISSEVPQNLSASRPQDRQFILSSKKLLLSDSGFYLCAWGLANLYNEQFFGPGTRLTVL.